The rows below give T cell receptor beta chains drawn from one sample of a study of cytomegalovirus exposure and HLA in healthy donors. TCRdb's table, derived via immunoSEQ multiplex PCR, lists solely in-frame clones and lacks some. This table holds 50,000 to 70,000 clones, around 95% found once. Specimen: PBMCs. The receptors here all came from a woman between 18 and 29 years old in good health and CMV-seropositive. Each CDR3 is given with its conserved first and last residue. The order of the fields is V gene, J gene, clone size, CDR3 length, D gene, CDR3 DNA, CDR3 protein. The D gene is left open where the match is weak. For some rows the clone size is stated as once, few or many, or as a class when expanded; others skip it.

TRBV7-2	TRBJ2-1	once	15	TRBD2	TGTGCCAGCACCTTCGCGGGGGGTCCCTACAATGAGCAGTTCTTC	CASTFAGGPYNEQFF
TRBV28	TRBJ1-2	NA	13	NA	TGTGCCAGCAGTCGCCCCCAAGACAGGCATTGGACCTTC	CASSRPQDRHWTF
TRBV7-2	TRBJ2-1	NA	12	NA	TGTGCCAGCAGCGCCCTCCGGGGGGAGCAGTTCTTC	CASSALRGEQFF
TRBV19	TRBJ1-2	NA	18	NA	NA	CASSMFFGPGKGYYGYTF
TRBV7-6	TRBJ2-7	NA	14	TRBD1	TGTGCCAGCAGCTTAGGGGACAGTACCTACGAGCAGTACTTC	CASSLGDSTYEQYF
TRBV2	TRBJ2-3	NA	12	NA	TGTGCCATTACAGTCTCGGTGGATACGCAGTATTTT	CAITVSVDTQYF
TRBV6-5	TRBJ2-1	NA	14	NA	TGTGCCAGCAGTTTAAGGGGGAGCAACAATGAGCAGTTCTTC	CASSLRGSNNEQFF
TRBV19	TRBJ1-5	NA	18	TRBD1	TGTGCCAGTAGTATAGTCAGAGGACAGGGATCTAGCAATCAGCCCCAGCATTTT	CASSIVRGQGSSNQPQHF
TRBV6-5	TRBJ1-5	NA	14	NA	TGTGCCGTCCGGGCGACAGGAAAAAATCAGCCCCAGCATTTT	CAVRATGKNQPQHF
TRBV19	TRBJ1-5	NA	15	NA	TGTGCCAGTAGTATACACGGGGGTAGCAATCAGCCCCAGCATTTT	CASSIHGGSNQPQHF
TRBV14	TRBJ2-7	NA	12	NA	TGTGCCAGCGGCACACTAGACTACGAGCAGTACTTC	CASGTLDYEQYF
TRBV19	TRBJ2-1	NA	15	NA	TGTGCCAGTAGTACTGACAGAGTCTTATACAATGAGCAGTTCTTC	CASSTDRVLYNEQFF
TRBV19	TRBJ1-1	NA	15	NA	TGTGCCAGTAGTCCACGGGGGGTATCCTCGACTGAAGCTTTCTTT	CASSPRGVSSTEAFF
TRBV19	TRBJ2-5	once	14	TRBD1	TGTGCCAGTAGTATCACAGGGGGCCAAGAGACCCAGTACTTC	CASSITGGQETQYF
TRBV28	TRBJ2-7	NA	14	NA	TGTGCCAGCGGAAGCCGGGACACCCCCTACGAGCAGTACTTC	CASGSRDTPYEQYF
TRBV5-8	TRBJ2-5	NA	13	NA	TGTGCCAGCAGCTTCGAGGGCGTGGGGACCCAGTACTTC	CASSFEGVGTQYF
TRBV10-3	TRBJ2-3	NA	14	TRBD2	TGTGCCACCGGACCAGCGGGGGAACCTTATACGCAGTATTTT	CATGPAGEPYTQYF
TRBV4-3	TRBJ2-2	once	15	NA	TGCGCCAGCAGCCAACGACAGGGAGGCACCGGGGAGCTGTTTTTT	CASSQRQGGTGELFF
TRBV5-1	TRBJ2-7	NA	15	TRBD1	TGCGCCAGCAGCTTGCCGGGACAGGGGCTTCAAGAGCAGTACTTC	CASSLPGQGLQEQYF
TRBV6-1	TRBJ2-7	NA	13	TRBD1	TGTGCCAGCGACAGGGACGGGCTTCAGGAGCAGTACTTC	CASDRDGLQEQYF
TRBV29-1	TRBJ2-1	NA	15	NA	TGCAGCGTTGCTATTACGCAGGGAATAGGCAATGAGCAGTTCTTC	CSVAITQGIGNEQFF
TRBV6-4	TRBJ2-1	NA	17	TRBD2	TGTGCCAGCAGTGAGACAATAGCGGGAGGGCCCCTCCATGAGCAGTTCTTC	CASSETIAGGPLHEQFF
TRBV9	TRBJ1-1	NA	14	TRBD1	TGTGCCAGCAGCGTTGGACAGGCGAACACTGAAGCTTTCTTT	CASSVGQANTEAFF
TRBV4-3	TRBJ2-4	once	21	TRBD2	TGCGCCAGCAGCCAGTTGAAGGGCCAGCGGGGGGAAGATCTAGCCAAAAACATTCAGTACTTC	CASSQLKGQRGEDLAKNIQYF
TRBV10-3	TRBJ1-5	NA	16	NA	TGTGCCATCAGTTCCTTTGGGCTGAACGAGAATCAGCCCCAGCATTTT	CAISSFGLNENQPQHF
TRBV5-8	TRBJ1-2	NA	14	NA	TGTGCCAGCAGCTTGGCGCCGGGGTCGCCTGGCTACACCTTC	CASSLAPGSPGYTF
TRBV15	TRBJ1-2	once	16	TRBD1	TGTGCCACCAGCTCCGGGACAGGCGATTCCCGTTATGGCTACACCTTC	CATSSGTGDSRYGYTF
TRBV9	TRBJ2-1	NA	13	NA	TGTGCCAGCAGCCCCCCGGACTCGAATGAGCAGTTCTTC	CASSPPDSNEQFF
TRBV9	TRBJ2-2	NA	15	NA	TGTGCCAGCAGCGCATCCACTGGAGAAACCGGGGAGCTGTTTTTT	CASSASTGETGELFF
TRBV6-1	TRBJ1-3	NA	16	TRBD1	TGTGCCAGCAGTGTACAAACCGGGACAGGGGGAAACACCATATATTTT	CASSVQTGTGGNTIYF
TRBV9	TRBJ2-5	NA	14	NA	TGTGCCAGCAATCGAGGGTCAGACCAAGAGACCCAGTACTTC	CASNRGSDQETQYF
TRBV28	TRBJ1-2	NA	17	NA	TGTGCCAGCAGTTTGTTAAGGAGAGTTCCCTCAGGGTATGGCTACACCTTC	CASSLLRRVPSGYGYTF
TRBV13	TRBJ2-1	NA	18	TRBD2	TGTGCCAGCAGCTTACCGGCGGCTAGCGGGAGGAAGTACAATGAGCAGTTCTTC	CASSLPAASGRKYNEQFF
TRBV7-9	TRBJ1-2	NA	17	TRBD1	TGTGCCAGCAGCCCAGACCAGGGGGACAGGGGAAGGTATGGCTACACCTTC	CASSPDQGDRGRYGYTF
TRBV28	TRBJ1-1	NA	13	NA	TGTGCCAGCACTCTGGGGACGGGGGACGAAGCTTTCTTT	CASTLGTGDEAFF
TRBV25-1	TRBJ2-1	NA	14	TRBD1	TGTGCCAGCCAGACAGGGGAGGTACAAGATGAGCAGTTCTTC	CASQTGEVQDEQFF
TRBV10-2	TRBJ2-7	NA	12	NA	TGCGCCAGCAGTGTAAGAGCCTACGAGCAGTACTTC	CASSVRAYEQYF
TRBV19	TRBJ2-1	NA	17	TRBD1	TGTGCCAGTAGCATGGGGACAGTCTTATATGGGCGAAATGAGCAGTTCTTC	CASSMGTVLYGRNEQFF
TRBV4-3	TRBJ2-3	NA	16	TRBD2	TGCGCCAGCAGCCCTTGGACTAGCGGGTACACAGATACGCAGTATTTT	CASSPWTSGYTDTQYF
TRBV7-9	TRBJ1-1	once	14	NA	TGTGCCAGCAGCTTAAAAGGGGCCGGCGGTGAAGCTTTCTTT	CASSLKGAGGEAFF
TRBV28	TRBJ1-1	NA	14	TRBD1	TGTGCCAGCAGCTTATTGACAGGGGGCACTGAAGCTTTCTTT	CASSLLTGGTEAFF
TRBV4-3	TRBJ1-4	NA	15	TRBD1	TGCGCCAGCAGCCAAGAGGGCAGGGGGGCTGAAAAACTGTTTTTT	CASSQEGRGAEKLFF
TRBV2	TRBJ2-3	NA	16	TRBD2	TGTGCCAGCCCTCCGAGGGAGGCGGGGGGGATAGATACGCAGTATTTT	CASPPREAGGIDTQYF
TRBV2	TRBJ2-1	NA	14	TRBD2	TGTGCCAGCAGTTCCGGGACTAGCGGCAATGAGCAGTTCTTC	CASSSGTSGNEQFF
TRBV9	TRBJ2-7	NA	14	TRBD2	TGTGCCAGCAGCGGACTAGCGGGGAGCTACGAGCAGTACTTC	CASSGLAGSYEQYF
TRBV25-1	TRBJ1-3	NA	13	NA	TGTGCCTGCCCCAGAATTTCCGGAAACACCATATATTTT	CACPRISGNTIYF
TRBV19	TRBJ2-7	NA	15	NA	TGTGCCAGTAGCAGGGAGGTTACAAGCTCCTACGAGCAGTACTTC	CASSREVTSSYEQYF
TRBV7-3	TRBJ2-7	NA	15	TRBD1	TGTGCCAGCAGGAGAGGAACAGGGGGTAACTACGAGCAGTACTTC	CASRRGTGGNYEQYF
TRBV27	TRBJ2-7	NA	15	TRBD1	TGTGCCAGCAGTCTCAACCCCGGGACAGGGGGCGAGCAGTACTTC	CASSLNPGTGGEQYF
TRBV27	TRBJ2-1	once	17	TRBD2	TGTGCCAGTAGGACTAGCGGGAGGGCCAAGTCCTACAATGAGCAGTTCTTC	CASRTSGRAKSYNEQFF
TRBV28	TRBJ1-2	NA	15	NA	TGTGCCAGCAGTCCGACAGGTGGTCTTATAGATGGCTACACCTTC	CASSPTGGLIDGYTF
TRBV16	TRBJ1-5	NA	15	TRBD1	TGTGCCAGCAGCTCTCGGGACAGGGTGGATCAGCCCCAGCATTTT	CASSSRDRVDQPQHF
TRBV9	TRBJ2-7	NA	15	NA	TGTGCCAGCAGCGCAGCCTGGGCAGGGGTCGGGGAGCAGTACTTC	CASSAAWAGVGEQYF
TRBV10-3	TRBJ2-1	NA	12	NA	TGTGCCAGCGGGACAGACTACAATGAGCAGTTCTTC	CASGTDYNEQFF
TRBV5-1	TRBJ1-2	NA	15	TRBD1	TGCGCCAGCAGCTCGCAACAACAGGGGAAAAGCGGCTACACCTTC	CASSSQQQGKSGYTF